This T cell receptor beta chain was captured by sequencing in a study of identical twins. A universal primer site was incorporated via template switching, and the cDNA contained unique molecular identifiers. TCRdb reanalysed the 5' RACE reads using MiXCR and keeps one entry per CDR3 protein. The repertoire holds just over 450,000 distinct CDR3 sequences, with approximately 15% as singletons. This clonotype showed up just a few times. The CDR3 totals 19 residues. Germline CDR1 and CDR2: MGHRA and YSYEKL. Trimming left V 0 bases short and J 0 bases short, with 19 bases between. The same specimen was also included in a second study, on yellow fever vaccine responses in identical twins.

The TCR sequence derives from a woman under 30 in good health. The source material was CD4+ T cells sorted from blood. The J gene is TRBJ2-3, the V gene TRBV4-1, with D perhaps given as TRBD1 or TRBD2 (5 bases each). In nucleotides, the CDR3 is TGCGCCAGCAGCCAAGATGGGGGAGTACCACTACTTAGCACAGATACGCAGTATTTT. This encodes CASSQDGGVPLLSTDTQYF.